Listed below are T cell receptor beta chains from one sample, sequenced in a study of blood T cell repertoires in COVID-19. Profiled with immunoSEQ multiplex PCR; TCRdb holds only in-frame clones, not every one. Of 50,000 to 55,000 clones listed, roughly 87% were seen once; the top ten hold 5.5% to 7.5%. Sequencing used peripheral blood. These receptors all stem from a man in his fifties or sixties with active COVID-19. Both conserved end residues are part of each CDR3. The order of the fields is CDR3 length, clone size, V gene, J gene, CDR3 protein. Only some rows state a clone size, as once, few, many or a class for expanded clones.

len: 16; abundance: .; v_gene: TRBV16; j_gene: TRBJ2-5; CDR3aa: CASSHLSDRTEETQYF
len: 15; abundance: .; v_gene: TRBV30; j_gene: TRBJ2-5; CDR3aa: CAWRGGGGLQETQYF
len: 10; abundance: once; v_gene: TRBV29-1; j_gene: TRBJ2-1; CDR3aa: CSGAGPLGFF
len: 14; abundance: .; v_gene: TRBV6-2/TRBV6-3; j_gene: TRBJ1-4; CDR3aa: CASSYRWGDEKLFF
len: 16; abundance: .; v_gene: TRBV3-1/TRBV3-2; j_gene: TRBJ2-3; CDR3aa: CASSQSDRGVADTQYF
len: 15; abundance: .; v_gene: TRBV3-1/TRBV3-2; j_gene: TRBJ2-1; CDR3aa: CASSHGAGGLNEQFF
len: 20; abundance: .; v_gene: TRBV19; j_gene: TRBJ2-6; CDR3aa: CASSIDLRTAPRSGANVLTF
len: 13; abundance: .; v_gene: TRBV12-3/TRBV12-4; j_gene: TRBJ1-4; CDR3aa: CASTVATNEKLFF
len: 15; abundance: .; v_gene: TRBV4-2; j_gene: TRBJ2-7; CDR3aa: CASSQSAGEIYEQYF
len: 13; abundance: .; v_gene: TRBV5-1; j_gene: TRBJ1-1; CDR3aa: CASSADSNTEAFF
len: 17; abundance: .; v_gene: TRBV28; j_gene: TRBJ1-3; CDR3aa: CASRLLDGQGSGNTIYF
len: 14; abundance: once; v_gene: TRBV7-2; j_gene: TRBJ2-1; CDR3aa: CASSPYHAGDEQFF
len: 15; abundance: .; v_gene: TRBV7-8; j_gene: TRBJ1-2; CDR3aa: CASSLGTVQPGGYTF
len: 14; abundance: .; v_gene: TRBV7-9; j_gene: TRBJ2-5; CDR3aa: CASSWRGAGETQYF
len: 14; abundance: .; v_gene: TRBV19; j_gene: TRBJ2-7; CDR3aa: CASSIEVTRYEQYF
len: 14; abundance: .; v_gene: TRBV19; j_gene: TRBJ1-4; CDR3aa: CASSPAGANEKLFF
len: 14; abundance: .; v_gene: TRBV19; j_gene: TRBJ2-3; CDR3aa: CASSMSGAGDTQYF
len: 15; abundance: .; v_gene: TRBV7-2; j_gene: TRBJ2-3; CDR3aa: CASSVAGQVRDTQYF
len: 17; abundance: .; v_gene: TRBV10-3; j_gene: TRBJ2-6; CDR3aa: CASQDGQGFPGANVLTF
len: 15; abundance: .; v_gene: TRBV15; j_gene: TRBJ2-2; CDR3aa: CATSGGGALTGELFF